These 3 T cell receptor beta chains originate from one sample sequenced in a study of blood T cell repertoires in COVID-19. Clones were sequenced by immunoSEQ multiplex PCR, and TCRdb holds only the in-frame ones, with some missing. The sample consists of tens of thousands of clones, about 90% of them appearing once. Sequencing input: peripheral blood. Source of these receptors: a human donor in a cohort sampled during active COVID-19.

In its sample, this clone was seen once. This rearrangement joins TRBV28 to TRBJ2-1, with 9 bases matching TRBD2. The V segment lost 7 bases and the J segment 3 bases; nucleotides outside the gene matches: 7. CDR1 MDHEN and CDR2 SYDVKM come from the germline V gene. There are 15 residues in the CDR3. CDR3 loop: CASILSGRLYNEQFF. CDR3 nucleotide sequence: TGTGCCAGCATCTTGAGCGGGAGGCTCTACAATGAGCAGTTCTTC.

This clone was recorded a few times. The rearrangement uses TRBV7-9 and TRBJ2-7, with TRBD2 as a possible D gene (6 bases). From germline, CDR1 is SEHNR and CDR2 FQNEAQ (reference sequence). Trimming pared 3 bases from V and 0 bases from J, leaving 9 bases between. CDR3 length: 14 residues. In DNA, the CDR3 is TGTGCCAGCAGCTTTGGAGGGGCCTCCTACGAGCAGTACTTC. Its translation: CASSFGGASYEQYF.

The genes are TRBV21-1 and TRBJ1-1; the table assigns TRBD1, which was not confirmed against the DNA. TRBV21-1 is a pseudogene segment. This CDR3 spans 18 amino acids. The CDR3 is CASGKPRQSHSENTEAFF. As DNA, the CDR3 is TGTGCCAGCGGAAAACCACGACAGTCCCATTCCGAGAACACTGAAGCTTTCTTT.